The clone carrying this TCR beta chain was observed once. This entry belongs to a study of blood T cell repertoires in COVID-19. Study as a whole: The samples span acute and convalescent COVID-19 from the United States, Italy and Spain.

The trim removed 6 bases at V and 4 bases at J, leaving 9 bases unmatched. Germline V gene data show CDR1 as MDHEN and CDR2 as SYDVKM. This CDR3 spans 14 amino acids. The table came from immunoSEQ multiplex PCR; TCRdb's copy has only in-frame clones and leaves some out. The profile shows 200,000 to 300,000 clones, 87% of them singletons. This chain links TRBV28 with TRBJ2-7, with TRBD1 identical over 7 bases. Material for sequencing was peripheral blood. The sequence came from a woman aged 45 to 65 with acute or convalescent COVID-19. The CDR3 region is CASRGQTGWYEQYF. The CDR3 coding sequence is TGTGCCAGCAGGGGCCAGACAGGGTGGTACGAGCAGTACTTC.